This record covers a single T cell receptor (beta chain). Its antigen remains unidentified. The sample belongs to a study of CD8 T cells in Susac syndrome. Overall study findings and caveats: It was acknowledged by the study that relatively few individuals were included in its TCR sequencing and HLA analysis.

CD8+ and CD4+ T cells taken from blood had their TCR beta sequenced. Healthy donors acted as controls, with matching for age and sex. The junction had 10 bases not matched to a gene; V was cut back by 6 bases and J by 2 bases. Germline CDR1 DFQATT, CDR2 SNEGSKA (reference sequence). This CDR3 is 15 amino acids long. RNA in amounts of roughly 0.5 to 1 ug was reverse transcribed with random hexamers. Amplification of TCR beta CDR3 used immunoSEQ multiplex PCR across 54 Vbeta and 13 Jbeta. MiXCR, run by TCRdb on the immunoSEQ multiplex PCR reads, gives a single entry per CDR3 protein. Of 150,000 to 200,000 distinct CDR3 sequences in the sample, 90% to 95% were seen once.

This TCR was recovered from a human donor in good health. The chain joins TRBV20-1 to TRBJ2-3; 8 bases are shared with TRBD2. Sequencing was done on a sample of CD4+ T cells from PBMCs. The CDR3 reads CSADGSGGHTDTQYF. CDR3 nucleotide sequence: TGCAGTGCCGACGGGAGCGGGGGACACACAGATACGCAGTATTTT.